A selection of T cell receptor beta chains follows, all from one sample in a study of cytomegalovirus exposure and HLA in healthy donors. TCRdb's copy holds only in-frame clones and misses some; the assay was immunoSEQ multiplex PCR. Here the sample spans roughly 110,000 clones, roughly three quarters being singletons. The material sequenced was PBMCs. The receptors stem from a man aged 18 to 30 in good health and CMV-seronegative. Each CDR3 is given with its conserved first and last residue. The D gene is left open where the match is weak. Clone size is given for some rows only: seen once, a few or many times, or a class if the clone is expanded.

d_call,v_call,j_call,clone_size,cdr3_nt,cdr3_aa
-,TRBV5-4,TRBJ1-2,-,TGTGCCAGCAGCTTGGCCCGGGGGGAATATTATGGCTACACCTTC,CASSLARGEYYGYTF
-,TRBV19,TRBJ1-1,-,TGTGCCAGTAGTATTGGGCACTTGAACACTGAAGCTTTCTTT,CASSIGHLNTEAFF
TRBD1,TRBV7-9,TRBJ1-1,-,TGTTCCAGCAGCTCGCCAGGGGGAGCAGGAGGAGAATTAGAAGCTTTCTTT,CSSSSPGGAGGELEAFF
TRBD2,TRBV7-9,TRBJ2-1,-,TGTGCCAGCAGCTTAGGGGTATTAGCGGGGGTGGATGAGCAGTTCTTC,CASSLGVLAGVDEQFF
-,TRBV19,TRBJ2-1,few,TGTGCCAGTAGTATAGGACTTGGGAGAAACAATGAGCAGTTCTTC,CASSIGLGRNNEQFF
-,TRBV2,TRBJ1-6,-,TGTGCCAGCAGTGAATATGGCACCTCCTATAATTCACCCCTCCACTTT,CASSEYGTSYNSPLHF
-,TRBV4-3,TRBJ1-4,-,TGCGCCAGCAGCCCAACCCCGGGGGGAGTTGAAAAACTGTTTTTT,CASSPTPGGVEKLFF
TRBD1,TRBV2,TRBJ2-5,-,TGTGCCAGCAGGTCGACAGGGGGGCCGGAGACCCAGTACTTC,CASRSTGGPETQYF
TRBD1,TRBV27,TRBJ2-7,-,TGTGCCAGCAGCCTAAAGGGACAGGGGGACGAGCAGTACTTC,CASSLKGQGDEQYF
-,TRBV15,TRBJ1-2,-,TGTGCCACCGCCCGACCCGACTTCAACTATGGCTACCCCTTC,CATARPDFNYGYPF
-,TRBV25-1,TRBJ2-5,-,TGTGCCAGCAGCGCGGGCGTGAGGGGGGAGACCCAGTACTTC,CASSAGVRGETQYF
-,TRBV5-5,TRBJ2-3,-,TGTGCCAGCGACCTTCAGAGCGGACCGACAGATACGCAGTATTTT,CASDLQSGPTDTQYF
-,TRBV21-1,TRBJ2-5,-,TGTGCCAGCAGCTTTCACAGGGAGAGGTCACAAGAGACCCAGTACTTC,CASSFHRERSQETQYF
TRBD1,TRBV9,TRBJ1-2,-,TGTGCCAGCAGCCCGGGGGACAGGGGAGACTATGGCTACACCTTC,CASSPGDRGDYGYTF
TRBD1,TRBV19,TRBJ2-5,once,TGTGCCAGTAGTCCGGACAGGGGAGTGGAGACCCAGTACTTC,CASSPDRGVETQYF
TRBD2,TRBV18,TRBJ2-5,-,TGTGCCAGCTCACCTCTCCGGGGAGGGGAGACCCAGTACTTC,CASSPLRGGETQYF
TRBD1,TRBV7-2,TRBJ1-5,-,TGTGCCAGCAGCTTCAGGACAGGGGGGGGTGCGGCCCAGCATTTT,CASSFRTGGGAAQHF
TRBD2,TRBV5-4,TRBJ2-5,once,TGTGCCAGCAGCTTTCCTAGCGGATACCAAGAGACCCAGTACTTC,CASSFPSGYQETQYF
TRBD2,TRBV19,TRBJ2-5,-,TGTGCCAGTAGTGTAGCGGGGGAGCAAGAGACCCAGTACTTC,CASSVAGEQETQYF
TRBD2,TRBV4-3,TRBJ2-2,-,TGCGCCAGCAGCCAATATAGCGGGGTCTCCCCCGGGGAGCTGTTTTTT,CASSQYSGVSPGELFF
TRBD1,TRBV7-3,TRBJ2-3,few,TGTGCCAGCAGCCCCGGGACAGGGGCACTTAATACGCAGTATTTT,CASSPGTGALNTQYF
TRBD1,TRBV9,TRBJ2-7,-,TGTGCCAGCAGCCCCTCTGACAGGGTAACCTACGAGCAGTACTTC,CASSPSDRVTYEQYF
-,TRBV5-4,TRBJ1-2,-,TGTGCCAGCAGCTTGGGAGAACCCTATGGCTACACCTTC,CASSLGEPYGYTF
TRBD1,TRBV29-1,TRBJ2-1,-,TGCAGCGTCGCCACCTCGGGACAGGGGTCCTACAATGAGCAGTTCTTC,CSVATSGQGSYNEQFF
-,TRBV9,TRBJ2-3,-,TGTGCCAGCAGGCGCACCACCACAGATACGCAGTATTTT,CASRRTTTDTQYF
-,TRBV5-4,TRBJ1-1,-,TGTGCCAGCAGGCAATCACAGGGCTTGAACACTGAAGCTTTCTTT,CASRQSQGLNTEAFF
-,TRBV7-9,TRBJ1-2,few,TGTGCCAGCAGCGGCAGGGTGCTCTATGGCTACACCTTC,CASSGRVLYGYTF
TRBD1,TRBV18,TRBJ2-4,-,TGTGCCAGCTCCCCAGGACAGGGGGCGACCAAAAACATTCAGTACTTC,CASSPGQGATKNIQYF
-,TRBV5-4,TRBJ2-2,few,TGTGCCAGCAGCCCGATCTTATCGGACACCGGGGAGCTGTTTTTT,CASSPILSDTGELFF
-,TRBV27,TRBJ2-3,-,TGTGCCAGCACCCCAGGAGGGTCGTTCTTAACTACGCAGTATTTT,CASTPGGSFLTTQYF
-,TRBV6-1,TRBJ1-2,-,TGTGCCAGCAGTGACCTCACAGGGCGGTATGGCTACACCTTC,CASSDLTGRYGYTF
-,TRBV6-1,TRBJ2-3,-,TGTGCCAGCAGTGACGGGATAGTTGCGCAGTATTTT,CASSDGIVAQYF
-,TRBV13,TRBJ2-7,-,TGTGCCAGCAGCACGGGGTTGGCCTACGAGCAGTACTTC,CASSTGLAYEQYF
-,TRBV5-1,TRBJ1-1,few,TGCGCCAGCAGCTTGGAACCCCGGAGGGAAACTGAAGCTTTCTTT,CASSLEPRRETEAFF
TRBD1,TRBV7-6,TRBJ2-7,few,TGTGCCAGCAGCCGCGGGACAGGGCCTTACGAGCAGTACTTC,CASSRGTGPYEQYF
TRBD1,TRBV6-6,TRBJ2-5,-,TGTGCCAGCAGGTTTACAGGGGGGCGGGAGACCCAGTACTTC,CASRFTGGRETQYF
-,TRBV7-6,TRBJ1-6,few,TGTGCCAGCAGCAAATGGCCCAGGGAGGGCTCACCCCTCCACTTT,CASSKWPREGSPLHF